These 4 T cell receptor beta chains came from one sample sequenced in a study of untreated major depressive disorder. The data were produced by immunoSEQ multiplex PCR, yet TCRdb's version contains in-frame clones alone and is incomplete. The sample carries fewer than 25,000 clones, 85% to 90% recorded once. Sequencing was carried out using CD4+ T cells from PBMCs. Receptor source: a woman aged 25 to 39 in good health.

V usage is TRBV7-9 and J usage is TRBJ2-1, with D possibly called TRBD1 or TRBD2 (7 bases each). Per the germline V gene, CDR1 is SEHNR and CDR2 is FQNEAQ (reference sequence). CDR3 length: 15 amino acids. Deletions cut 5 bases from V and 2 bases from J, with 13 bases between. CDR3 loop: CASSAGGDTYNEQFF. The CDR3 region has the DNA TGTGCCAGCAGCGCAGGGGGGGACACCTACAATGAGCAGTTCTTC. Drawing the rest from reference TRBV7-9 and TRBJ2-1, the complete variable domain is DTGVSQNPRHKITKRGQNVTFRCDPISEHNRLYWYRQTLGQGPEFLTYFQNEAQLEKSRLLSDRFSAERPKGSFSTLEIQRTEQGDSAMYLCASSAGGDTYNEQFFGPGTRLTVL.

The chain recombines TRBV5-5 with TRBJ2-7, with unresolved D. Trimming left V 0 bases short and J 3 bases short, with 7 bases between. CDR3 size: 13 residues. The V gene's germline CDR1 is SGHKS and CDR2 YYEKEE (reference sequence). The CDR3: CASSLGEYYEQYF. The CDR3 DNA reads TGTGCCAGCAGCTTGGGCGAATACTACGAGCAGTACTTC.

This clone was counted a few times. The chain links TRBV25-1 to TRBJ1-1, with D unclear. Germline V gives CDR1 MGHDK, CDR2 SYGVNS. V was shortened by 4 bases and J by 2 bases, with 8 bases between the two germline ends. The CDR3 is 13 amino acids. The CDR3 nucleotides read TGTGCCAGCAGTGCCAGCAGCAACACTGAAGCTTTCTTT. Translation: CASSASSNTEAFF.

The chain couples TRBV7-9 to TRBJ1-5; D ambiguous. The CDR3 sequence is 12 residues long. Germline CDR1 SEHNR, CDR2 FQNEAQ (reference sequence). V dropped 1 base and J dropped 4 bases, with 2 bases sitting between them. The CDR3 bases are TGTGCCAGCAGCTTAGTTAATCAGCCCCAGCATTTT. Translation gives CASSLVNQPQHF.